These 27 T cell receptor beta chains originate from one sample sequenced in a study of Graves' ophthalmopathy and Graves' hyperthyroidism. CDR3 regions of TCR beta were amplified from RNA transcripts. The authors performed first-round RT-PCR with HTBI primers and then a second-round multiplex PCR. One entry per CDR3 protein, called by TCRdb with MiXCR from the multiplex PCR reads. In the table there are over a million distinct CDR3 sequences, about 36% of which are singletons. The sample comprised peripheral blood or thyroid tissue (not recorded which). Receptors originate from an adult man with Graves' hyperthyroidism.

The chain has TRBV20-1 and TRBJ1-5; unclear D gene. Trimming took off 5 bases at V and 4 bases at J, with 6 bases between the two ends. Per germline, CDR1 DFQATT and CDR2 SNEGSKA (reference sequence). The CDR3 spans 11 residues. The CDR3 spells CSAACNQPQHF. In DNA form, the CDR3 reads TGCAGTGCTGCTTGTAATCAGCCCCAGCATTTT.

This clonotype was detected only a few times. V and J are TRBV6-5 and TRBJ1-3, with D possibly matching TRBD1 (5 bases). Germline V gives CDR1 MNHEY, CDR2 SVGAGI. Trimming took 7 bases from V and 4 from J, leaving 11 bases between them. The CDR3 runs to 13 residues. CDR3 loop: CASKAGEGNTIYF. DNA for the CDR3: TGTGCCAGCAAAGCGGGGGAAGGAAACACCATATATTTT.

J is TRBJ1-1 and V is TRBV7-9, with a weak D call TRBD1 (5 bases). Germline lookup yields CDR1 SEHNR and CDR2 FQNEAQ (reference sequence). The CDR3 contains 13 residues. Deletions cut 4 bases from V and 11 bases from J, with 17 bases between. CDR3 sequence reads: CASSSQGDYEAFF. CDR3 nucleotides: TGTGCCAGCAGCTCGCAGGGAGATTACGAGGCTTTCTTT.

This rearrangement joins TRBV20-1 to TRBJ1-1; 7 bases are a match to TRBD1. Germline CDR1 DFQATT, CDR2 SNEGSKA (reference sequence). This CDR3 contains 15 residues. Trimming removed 2 bases from V and 3 bases from J; junction bases left unmatched: 9. CDR3 sequence reads: CSARMSGGLDTEAFF. CDR3 DNA: TGCAGTGCTAGAATGTCAGGGGGGCTCGACACTGAAGCTTTCTTT.

This clonotype was seen repeatedly, ten times or more. The V and J genes are TRBV5-1 and TRBJ1-1; the match to TRBD1 covers 8 bases. Germline loops: CDR1 SGHRS, CDR2 YFSETQ. With 1 base clipped from V and 4 bases from J, the junction kept 6 bases outside the gene matches. CDR3 length equals 15 residues. The CDR3, as DNA: TGCGCCAGCAGCTTGAGGGCAGGGGGCTTCACTGAAGCTTTCTTT. Protein product: CASSLRAGGFTEAFF.

The chain employs TRBV2 and TRBJ2-7; 7 nucleotides align to TRBD2. The CDR3 covers 11 residues. Germline V CDR1 and CDR2: SNHLY, FYNNEI. After removal of 7 bases from V and 6 bases from J, the junction contained 3 bases not matched to a gene. This CDR3 reads CASMAGVEQYF. As DNA, the CDR3 is TGTGCCAGCATGGCGGGGGTCGAGCAGTACTTC.

Details on this clonotype: The missing conserved phenylalanine or tryptophan at the end of this CDR3 makes a read error likely. The V call is TRBV4-2, the J call TRBJ1-5; D is undetermined. Germline CDR1 LGHNA, CDR2 YNFKEQ. There are 13 residues in the CDR3. Between the trimmed V and J ends, which lost 5 bases and 6 bases, there was a span of 11 bases. DNA of the CDR3: TGTGCCAGCAGCTTAGAGCGGGGTCAGCCCCAGCATTGT. It translates to CASSLERGQPQHC.

This clonotype came up many times. The CDR3 reads CASSSSMGNQPQHF. CDR3 nucleotides: TGTGCCAGCAGCTCTAGCATGGGCAATCAGCCCCAGCATTTT. V is TRBV12-3 or TRBV12-4 and J is TRBJ1-5, with D uncertain. This CDR3 region has 14 residues. V was shortened by 6 bases and J by 2 bases, with 11 bases between the two germline ends.

V and J are TRBV24-1 and TRBJ1-5; 8 bases are shared with TRBD1. Germline CDR1 is KGHDR and CDR2 is SFDVKD. J lost 7 bases, V lost 3 bases, and 10 bases had no gene match. This CDR3 comprises 16 residues. DNA of the CDR3: TGTGCCACCAGTGATGCCGGGACAGGCCACAGCCAGCCCCAGCATTTT. Translating gives CATSDAGTGHSQPQHF.

This clonotype showed up many times. The V and J genes are TRBV24-1 and TRBJ1-5; unclear D gene. V lost 1 base and J lost 7, with 7 bases in between. The CDR3 covers 13 residues. Germline V gene data show CDR1 as KGHDR and CDR2 as SFDVKD. The CDR3 loop reads CATSDFSSQPQHF. The CDR3 DNA sequence: TGTGCCACCAGTGATTTTTCTTCACAGCCCCAGCATTTT.

The rearrangement uses TRBV7-2 and TRBJ1-5; D gene ambiguous. The CDR3 runs to 15 residues. Trimming removed 6 bases at V and 7 bases at J, with 19 bases between. Germline V gene data show CDR1 as SGHTA and CDR2 as FQGNSA. Written as DNA, the CDR3 is TGTGCCAGCAGTTTCTTTATGGGGTCGGGGCAGCCCCAGCATTTT. Amino acid sequence: CASSFFMGSGQPQHF.

This clonotype was found many times. The chain combines TRBV10-3 with TRBJ1-5; possible D gene TRBD1, 5 bases. The germline V gene has CDR1 ENHRY and CDR2 SYGVKD. There are 13 residues in the CDR3. With 5 bases removed from V and 10 bases from J, the gap between germline ends came to 15 bases. Written as DNA, the CDR3 is TGTGCCATCAGTCGGGACCCCTTGCTTCCCCAGCATTTT. Protein product: CAISRDPLLPQHF.

This clonotype showed up many times. Relative to the germline gene, one junction end is altered; a read error may explain this. Here the CDR3 reads CASSLDKGDCTF. The CDR3 coding sequence is TGTGCCAGCAGCTTAGATAAGGGCGACTGTACCTTC. The J gene is TRBJ2-7, the V gene TRBV7-8; D unclear. CDR1 SGHVS and CDR2 FQNEAQ come from the germline V gene. This CDR3 has 12 amino acids.

Comments on this clonotype: Because the CDR3's place on the DNA is in doubt, the DNA is left out and the CDR3 is given as listed by TCRdb. V and J are TRBV10-3 and TRBJ1-5. From germline, CDR1 is ENHRY and CDR2 SYGVKD. Including both end residues, the CDR3 is 22 amino acids long. CDR3: CAISVGTANYGYTFGSNQPQHF.

Turning to this clonotype: One junction end disagrees with the germline gene, perhaps due to a read error. The rearrangement uses TRBV7-9 and TRBJ2-6; the D is unclear. CDR3 length: 15 amino acids. Germline CDR1 is SEHNR and CDR2 is FQNEAQ (reference sequence). The chain's CDR3 is CASSLLVAGPNVLTF. The CDR3 region has the DNA TGTGCCAGCAGCTTATTGGTGGCTGGGCCCAACGTCCTGACTTTC.

The chain combines TRBV5-1 with TRBJ2-2, with 13 bases aligning to TRBD2. V gave up 2 bases and J gave up 7 bases; unmatched junction bases: 5. The CDR3 is made up of 16 amino acids. The germline V gene has CDR1 SGHRS and CDR2 YFSETQ. In DNA, the CDR3 is TGCGCCAGCAGCTTAACTAGCGGGGGGGCCATCGGGGAGCTGTTTTTT. This sequence encodes CASSLTSGGAIGELFF.

The rearrangement links TRBV5-1 to TRBJ2-5; D might be TRBD1 (7 bases). V gave up 4 bases and J gave up 5 bases, with 15 bases separating them. Per germline, CDR1 SGHRS and CDR2 YFSETQ. The CDR3 sequence is 14 residues long. The CDR3 here is CASSPQGGDETQYF. In DNA, the CDR3 is TGCGCCAGCAGCCCCCAGGGGGGCGACGAGACCCAGTACTTC.

The rearrangement joins TRBV12-3 or TRBV12-4 to TRBJ2-2, with D maybe TRBD1 (6 bases). This CDR3 comprises 14 residues. Trimming cost V 3 bases and J 7 bases, with 12 bases left between them. The CDR3 here is CASSLAGAGGELFF. CDR3 DNA: TGTGCCAGCAGTTTGGCAGGGGCTGGCGGGGAGCTGTTTTTT.

At least ten counts were recorded for this clonotype. One end of the junction varies from germline; a read error may be responsible. This chain joins TRBV5-6 and TRBJ2-5, with D possibly matching TRBD2 (6 bases). Germline values: CDR1 SGHDT, CDR2 YYEEEE. The CDR3 loop spans 12 amino acids. This chain's CDR3 is CASSGTSPINNF. CDR3 DNA: TGTGCCAGCAGCGGGACTTCACCTATAAATAACTTC.

The sample holds many counts of this clonotype. This chain uses TRBV12-3 or TRBV12-4 with TRBJ2-7, with D possibly being TRBD2 (5 bases). This CDR3 region has 11 residues. Trimming took off 5 bases at V and 6 bases at J, with 8 bases between the two ends. The CDR3 is CASSTSSEQYF. CDR3 bases: TGTGCCAGCAGTACTAGTAGCGAGCAGTACTTC.

V gene TRBV29-1 combines with J gene TRBJ1-1, with D perhaps matching TRBD1 (6 bases). Germline assignment: CDR1 SQVTM and CDR2 ANQGSEA. The CDR3 is made up of 13 amino acids. Trimming left V 4 bases short and J 6 bases short, with 15 bases between. CDR3 loop: CSVGEWQGSEAFF. CDR3 in DNA: TGCAGCGTTGGGGAGTGGCAGGGGTCTGAAGCTTTCTTT.

This rearrangement joins TRBV7-3 to TRBJ1-1, with D perhaps matching TRBD1 (5 bases). Trimming pared 1 base from V and 1 base from J, leaving 25 bases between. The CDR3 has 20 amino acids. Germline V gene sequence: CDR1 SGHTA, CDR2 FQGTGA. The CDR3 sequence is CASSLNASGTQINGNTEAFF. The CDR3, as DNA: TGTGCCAGCAGCTTAAATGCCTCCGGGACTCAAATTAACGGGAACACTGAAGCTTTCTTT.

This clonotype appeared many times. This chain links TRBV29-1 with TRBJ1-1; 7 bases line up with TRBD1. Germline V gene sequence: CDR1 SQVTM, CDR2 ANQGSEA. V lost 7 bases to trimming and J lost 4 bases; unmatched junction nucleotides: 9. This CDR3 is 13 amino acids long. For the CDR3, the DNA is TGCAGCGCCCGACAGGGAGGAAGCACTGAAGCTTTCTTT. It translates to CSARQGGSTEAFF.

This clonotype was seen at least ten times. This chain uses TRBV12-3 or TRBV12-4 with TRBJ1-2; D is unresolved. The CDR3 loop spans 13 amino acids. Trimming removed 5 bases at V and 5 bases at J, with 12 bases between. CDR3 sequence: CASSMQERYGYTF. The DNA for the CDR3 is TGTGCCAGCAGTATGCAAGAGCGATATGGCTACACCTTC.

V gene TRBV2 combines with J gene TRBJ1-2; possible D gene TRBD1, 5 bases. Germline V lookup: CDR1 SNHLY, CDR2 FYNNEI. CDR3 length equals 15 residues. With 3 bases removed from V and 2 bases from J, the gap between germline ends came to 13 bases. Here the CDR3 DNA reads TGTGCCAGCAGTGAGATTACGGGGGGGAACTATGGCTACACCTTC. Its protein product is CASSEITGGNYGYTF.

The chain joins TRBV15 to TRBJ2-5; D ambiguous. Germline values: CDR1 LNHNV, CDR2 YYDKDF (reference sequence). Deletions cut 8 bases from V and 1 base from J, with 8 bases between. The length of the CDR3 is 12 residues. CDR3: CATGLRQETQYF. DNA for the CDR3: TGTGCCACCGGTTTGCGCCAAGAGACCCAGTACTTC.

This clonotype was seen ten or more times. The V call is TRBV29-1, the J call TRBJ1-2; no firm D call. Trimming removed 3 bases at V and 4 bases at J, with 6 bases between. CDR3 size: 11 residues. Germline V gene data show CDR1 as SQVTM and CDR2 as ANQGSEA. This chain's CDR3 is CSVDDVYGYTF. The CDR3 nucleotides are TGCAGCGTTGATGACGTCTATGGCTACACCTTC.